This TCR beta chain came from a study of CD8 T cells in ankylosing spondylitis. This clonotype was counted ten times or more. Germline V gene lookup returns CDR1 SQVTM and CDR2 ANQGSEA. This CDR3 is 13 amino acids long. V lost 4 bases and J lost 6, with 12 bases in between. From the 5' RACE reads, TCRdb called clonotypes with MiXCR, one entry per CDR3 protein. The sample yields 50,000 to 70,000 distinct CDR3 sequences, roughly 6.1% seen once. The TCR originated in a male donor with ankylosing spondylitis. Sequences were obtained from synovial fluid, either unsorted or a sorted T cell fraction (not recorded which). The V and J genes are TRBV29-1 and TRBJ2-2; D gene ambiguous. DNA of the CDR3: TGCAGCGTTGTCACTAATGGGGCCGGGGAGCTGTTTTTT. Amino acids: CSVVTNGAGELFF.